The 13 T cell receptor beta chains below come from one sample, sequenced in a study of T cells in Graves' hyperthyroidism and ophthalmopathy. TCR beta CDR3 regions were amplified from RNA transcripts. Primed by the HTBI set, a first-round RT-PCR was run on the TCR CDR3. TCRdb ran MiXCR on the multiplex PCR reads and lists one entry per CDR3 protein. The sample yields around 400,000 distinct CDR3 sequences, roughly 13% seen once. The material sequenced was blood. Receptors originate from a woman aged 18-30 years with Graves' hyperthyroidism.

The table lists this clonotype with many counts. The rearrangement uses TRBV12-3 or TRBV12-4 and TRBJ1-1, with D maybe TRBD1 (6 bases). The CDR3 loop spans 15 amino acids. Trimming removed 7 bases from V and 4 bases from J, with 19 bases in between. CDR3 DNA sequence: TGTGCCAGCACCCTACTTCAGGGGTTGGGCACTGAAGCTTTCTTT. It encodes CASTLLQGLGTEAFF.

Ten or more counts support this clonotype. J is TRBJ2-7 and V is TRBV11-3; 9 bases align to TRBD1. The length of the CDR3 is 17 residues. Trimming removed 1 base from V and 6 bases from J; junction bases left unmatched: 13. Per the germline V gene, CDR1 is SGHNT and CDR2 is YENEEA. CDR3 coding DNA: TGTGCCAGCAGCTTAGGCACAGGGGGCAAGGAAACAGGCGAGCAGTACTTC. Translated, it gives CASSLGTGGKETGEQYF.

This clonotype was seen many times. The chain recombines TRBV20-1 with TRBJ2-5; 7 bases agree with TRBD2. V was pared by 0 bases and J by 4 bases, with 5 bases of the junction left unmatched. Germline CDR1 DFQATT, CDR2 SNEGSKA (reference sequence). The CDR3 has 14 residues. CDR3 region: CSARDERGRETQYF. CDR3 DNA: TGCAGTGCTAGAGATGAGCGGGGTCGAGAGACCCAGTACTTC.

This clonotype was detected only a few times. The chain joins TRBV7-9 to TRBJ2-7, with D tentatively TRBD1 (6 bases). This CDR3 has 15 amino acids. V was cut by 2 bases and J by 3 bases, with 14 bases left in between. The germline V gene has CDR1 SEHNR and CDR2 FQNEAQ (reference sequence). The CDR3 loop reads CASSLSPGRGYEQYF. CDR3 nucleotides: TGTGCCAGCAGCTTATCCCCTGGCAGGGGCTACGAGCAGTACTTC.

V gene TRBV11-3 combines with J gene TRBJ2-1, with D perhaps matching TRBD2 (6 bases). Per the germline V gene, CDR1 is SGHNT and CDR2 is YENEEA. Trimming shortened V by 3 bases and J by 0 bases, and 18 bases separated the two germline ends. The CDR3 has 18 residues. CDR3 nucleotides: TGTGCCAGCAGCTTGGGAATGGAGGGCTTCAGCTCCTACAATGAGCAGTTCTTC. This codes for CASSLGMEGFSSYNEQFF.

The table lists this clonotype with a few counts. The V and J genes are TRBV6-2 or TRBV6-3 and TRBJ1-4; D gene ambiguous. Germline V gene sequence: CDR1 MNHEY, CDR2 SVGEGT. The V end was cut by 6 bases, the J end by 5 bases, with 13 bases between. The CDR3 totals 14 residues. The CDR3 spells CASRLRATNEKLFF. The CDR3, as DNA: TGTGCCAGCAGACTACGGGCTACCAATGAAAAACTGTTTTTT.

This clonotype was seen repeatedly, ten times or more. The chain carries TRBV20-1 and TRBJ2-7; D remains ambiguous. The CDR3 is 11 amino acids. The V end lost 3 bases, the J end lost 7 bases, and 10 bases lay between the germline ends. Germline CDR1 is DFQATT and CDR2 is SNEGSKA (reference sequence). CDR3 DNA sequence: TGCAGTGCTAGGGACCATAATGAGCAGTACTTC. Translating it yields CSARDHNEQYF.

Ten or more counts support this clonotype. The rearrangement links TRBV12-3 or TRBV12-4 to TRBJ2-7; TRBD1 agrees at 9 bases. V lost 5 bases to trimming and J lost 4 bases; unmatched junction nucleotides: 9. The CDR3 covers 15 residues. DNA for the CDR3: TGTGCCAGCAGTCCCCGGGACAGGGCGCGGTACGAGCAGTACTTC. Protein product: CASSPRDRARYEQYF.

In this sample, this clonotype turned up many times. The CDR3 spells CASSYSKGRATEAFF. In nucleotides, the CDR3 is TGTGCCAGCAGTTACTCTAAGGGCAGGGCCACTGAAGCTTTCTTT. This sequence joins TRBV6-5 and TRBJ1-1, with D possibly matching TRBD1 (5 bases). This CDR3 comprises 15 residues. Looked up from germline, CDR1 is MNHEY and CDR2 is SVGAGI. The V end was cut by 0 bases, the J end by 4 bases, with 12 bases between.

This clonotype was picked up a small number of times. This sequence joins TRBV9 and TRBJ1-2; TRBD1 is a possible D gene (5 bases). Trimming pared 0 bases from V and 6 bases from J, leaving 21 bases between. Germline V gene data show CDR1 as SGDLS and CDR2 as YYNGEE. The CDR3 is 17 amino acids. In nucleotides, the CDR3 is TGTGCCAGCAGCGTAGGTCACATACAGGACAAATCGGATGGCTACACCTTC. Translation gives CASSVGHIQDKSDGYTF. Full variable domain (missing parts from reference TRBV9 and TRBJ1-2): DSGVTQTPKHLITATGQRVTLRCSPRSGDLSVYWYQQSLDQGLQFLIQYYNGEERAKGNILERFSAQQFPDLHSELNLSSLELGDSALYFCASSVGHIQDKSDGYTFGSGTRLTVV.

Only a few counts were recorded for this clonotype. The rearrangement links TRBV4-1 to TRBJ2-7; 10 nucleotides agree with TRBD2. J gave up 5 bases and V 4 bases, and 11 bases lay outside the gene matches. The CDR3 is made up of 16 amino acids. Looked up from germline, CDR1 is MGHRA and CDR2 is YSYEKL. The CDR3 here is CASSPQLASGRNEQYF. The CDR3 DNA reads as TGCGCCAGCAGCCCCCAGTTAGCTAGCGGGAGAAACGAGCAGTACTTC.

This clonotype turned up a few times. The chain employs TRBV19 and TRBJ2-7; TRBD2 is a possible D gene (5 bases). V lost 5 bases and J lost 0, with 14 bases in between. This CDR3 region has 15 residues. From germline, CDR1 is LNHDA and CDR2 SQIVND (reference sequence). The CDR3: CASSLRGSNSYEQYF. The CDR3 coding sequence is TGTGCCAGTAGTCTCCGGGGTTCGAACTCCTACGAGCAGTACTTC.

V usage is TRBV5-5 and J usage is TRBJ2-7; 8 bases are shared with TRBD1. J gave up 3 bases and V 3 bases, and 11 bases lay outside the gene matches. From germline, CDR1 is SGHKS and CDR2 YYEKEE (reference sequence). The CDR3 is 16 residues long. CDR3 sequence reads: CASSWGQVAPYYEQYF. The CDR3 nucleotides read TGTGCCAGCAGCTGGGGACAGGTTGCCCCATACTACGAGCAGTACTTC.